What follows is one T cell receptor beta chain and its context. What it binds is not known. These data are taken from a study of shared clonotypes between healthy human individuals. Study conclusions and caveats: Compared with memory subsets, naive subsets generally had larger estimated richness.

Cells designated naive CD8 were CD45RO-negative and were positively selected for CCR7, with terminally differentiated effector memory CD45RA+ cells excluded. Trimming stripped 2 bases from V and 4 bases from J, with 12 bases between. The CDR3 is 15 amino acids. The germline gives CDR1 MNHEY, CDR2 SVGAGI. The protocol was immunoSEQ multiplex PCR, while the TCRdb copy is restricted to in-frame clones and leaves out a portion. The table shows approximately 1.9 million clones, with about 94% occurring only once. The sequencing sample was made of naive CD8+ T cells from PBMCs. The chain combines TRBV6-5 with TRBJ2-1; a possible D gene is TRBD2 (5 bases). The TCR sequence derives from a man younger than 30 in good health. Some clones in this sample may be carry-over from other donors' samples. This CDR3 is CASSYGRTGYNEQFF. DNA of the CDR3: TGTGCCAGCAGTTACGGGCGGACTGGATACAATGAGCAGTTCTTC.